A single sample is the source of the 9 T cell receptor beta chains below, sequenced in a study of vaccination effects on CD4 cells after COVID-19. Their antigens remain unidentified. Antigen-specific CD4+ T cell clonotypes were called by their expansion after viral peptide-pool culture in ViraFEST. Culturing for 10 to 11 days preceded CD4+ T cell isolation. The vaccine given was either BNT162b2 or mRNA-1273, in two doses. Produced via immunoSEQ multiplex PCR; TCRdb's table is partial and in-frame only. The table records 25,000 to 30,000 clones, roughly four fifths of them present only once. The source was CD4+ T cells from PBMCs cultured with HCoV-229E spike peptides, collected after COVID-19 vaccination. The source is a human donor who received a COVID-19 vaccine.

The sample holds one count of this clone. This chain uses TRBV29-1 with TRBJ2-3; 7 bases fit TRBD1. Germline assignment: CDR1 SQVTM and CDR2 ANQGSEA. This CDR3 spans 13 amino acids. Losses at the gene ends were 5 bases for V and 0 bases for J; bases not matched to a gene: 2. The CDR3 DNA is TGCAGCGTTAGGGGACAGAGCACAGATACGCAGTATTTT. This translates into CSVRGQSTDTQYF.

This clone was detected only once. The chain is built from TRBV7-7 and TRBJ2-3; TRBD2 matches 13 bases. The ends lost 1 base at V and 6 bases at J; junction bases unmatched: 4. CDR1 is SSHAT and CDR2 is FNYEAQ in the germline V gene (reference sequence). The CDR3 runs to 16 residues. The CDR3 nucleotides read TGTGCCAGCAGCTTAGTACTAGCGGGGGGGCCGGATACGCAGTATTTT. It translates to CASSLVLAGGPDTQYF.

The chain is built from TRBV5-4 and TRBJ2-1; D assignment may be TRBD1 or TRBD2 (7 bases each). Germline V lookup: CDR1 SGHNT, CDR2 YYREEE (reference sequence). This CDR3 is 18 amino acids long. V was cut by 4 bases and J by 4 bases, with 24 bases left in between. CDR3 loop: CASSGGGSTSAIYNEQFF. The CDR3 DNA follows: TGTGCCAGCAGCGGAGGGGGCTCCACTAGCGCTATATACAATGAGCAGTTCTTC.

The CDR3 protein is CASAREGYGYTF. In nucleotides, the CDR3 is TGTGCCAGCGCCAGGGAGGGCTATGGCTACACCTTC. This sequence joins TRBV7-9 and TRBJ1-2; tentative D call: TRBD1 (5 bases). V was cut by 8 bases and J by 4 bases, with 11 bases left in between. This CDR3 has 12 amino acids. Germline CDR1 is SEHNR and CDR2 is FQNEAQ (reference sequence).

The J gene is TRBJ2-3, the V gene TRBV5-1, with D unresolved. The CDR3 contains 13 residues. The germline V and J ends were trimmed by 0 bases and 4 bases, with 6 bases remaining between them. The germline V gene has CDR1 SGHRS and CDR2 YFSETQ. In DNA form, the CDR3 reads TGCGCCAGCAGCTTGGTGGGGTCAGATACGCAGTATTTT. The encoded protein is CASSLVGSDTQYF.

The sample holds one count of this clone. The gene calls are TRBV9 and TRBJ2-3, with 10 nucleotides matching TRBD2. Germline CDR1 reads SGDLS; CDR2 reads YYNGEE. The ends lost 0 bases at V and 4 bases at J; junction bases unmatched: 2. The CDR3 has 15 residues. The CDR3 DNA is TGTGCCAGCAGCGTAGCAGCGGGAGGGGCAGATACGCAGTATTTT. Translated: CASSVAAGGADTQYF. The full variable domain, with the rest looked up from reference TRBV9 and TRBJ2-3, is DSGVTQTPKHLITATGQRVTLRCSPRSGDLSVYWYQQSLDQGLQFLIQYYNGEERAKGNILERFSAQQFPDLHSELNLSSLELGDSALYFCASSVAAGGADTQYFGPGTRLTVL.

The chain employs TRBV30 and TRBJ2-2, with a weak D call TRBD1 (6 bases). CDR1 and CDR2 (germline): GTSNPN, SVGIG (reference sequence). CDR3 length equals 16 residues. The V and J ends lost 3 bases and 2 bases respectively, with 16 bases between them. CDR3 region: CAWRKSGTPNTGELFF. In DNA form, the CDR3 reads TGTGCCTGGAGAAAATCCGGGACACCTAACACCGGGGAGCTGTTTTTT.

The rearrangement links TRBV24-1 to TRBJ1-5; no reliable D call. CDR3 size: 14 residues. The germline CDR1 and CDR2 sequences are KGHDR and SFDVKD. The germline V and J ends were trimmed by 5 bases and 0 bases, with 7 bases remaining between them. The CDR3 DNA is TGTGCCACCAGTGTATCGCATAGCAATCAGCCCCAGCATTTT. This codes for CATSVSHSNQPQHF.

This clone was observed a single time. The V gene is TRBV3-1 (or the pseudogene TRBV3-2), the J gene TRBJ2-5; 14 nucleotides agree with TRBD2. Germline V gives CDR1 LGHDT, CDR2 YNNKEL (reference sequence). The CDR3 length is 16 residues. The junction had 1 base not matched to a gene; V was cut back by 1 base and J by 3 bases. CDR3 in amino acids: CASSQGTSGGKETQYF. The DNA of the CDR3 is TGTGCCAGCAGCCAAGGGACTAGCGGGGGGAAAGAGACCCAGTACTTC.